These T cell receptor beta chains were read from a single sample in a study of OX40 agonist ivuxolimab in advanced cancers. The protocol was immunoSEQ multiplex PCR, while the TCRdb copy is restricted to in-frame clones and leaves out a portion. The sample yields 40,000 to 45,000 clones, about 90% seen once. The input for sequencing was CD4+ or CD8+ T cells sorted from blood, taken in a trial of the OX40 agonist ivuxolimab. Source of these receptors: an adult with an advanced solid tumor such as melanoma, head and neck, liver or kidney cancer. Each CDR3 is given with its conserved first and last residue. Each record gives: J gene, V gene, clone size, D gene, CDR3 DNA, CDR3 protein. A D gene is named only where the DNA matches it firmly. Size tells how often a clone was seen (once, few, many) or the class of an expanded clone, and some rows leave it out.

j_gene: TRBJ2-5; v_gene: TRBV14; abundance: once; d_gene: .; CDR3nt: TGTGCCAGCAGCCAAGAAATAGGGACGGAGACCCAGTACTTC; CDR3aa: CASSQEIGTETQYF
j_gene: TRBJ2-2; v_gene: TRBV10-1; abundance: .; d_gene: TRBD2; CDR3nt: TGCGCCAGCAGTGAGGCGTCACTGGCGGGAGGTAGCACCGGGGAGCTGTTTTTT; CDR3aa: CASSEASLAGGSTGELFF
j_gene: TRBJ2-7; v_gene: TRBV29-1; abundance: once; d_gene: TRBD1; CDR3nt: TGCAGCGTGAAGACAGGGTCGGTATACGAGCAGTACTTC; CDR3aa: CSVKTGSVYEQYF
j_gene: TRBJ2-5; v_gene: TRBV13; abundance: .; d_gene: .; CDR3nt: TGTGCCAGCAGCTTAGGACAGAACCAAGAGACCCAGTACTTC; CDR3aa: CASSLGQNQETQYF
j_gene: TRBJ2-1; v_gene: TRBV13; abundance: once; d_gene: .; CDR3nt: TGTGCCAGCAGCTTCGGACGGTCGTCCTACAATGAGCAGTTCTTC; CDR3aa: CASSFGRSSYNEQFF
j_gene: TRBJ2-5; v_gene: TRBV4-1; abundance: .; d_gene: .; CDR3nt: TGCGCCAGCAGCCAACAAGCACAAGAGACCCAGTACTTC; CDR3aa: CASSQQAQETQYF
j_gene: TRBJ2-5; v_gene: TRBV30; abundance: .; d_gene: .; CDR3nt: TGTGCCTGGACCCTCTTAGCCCAAGAGACCCAGTACTTC; CDR3aa: CAWTLLAQETQYF
j_gene: TRBJ2-7; v_gene: TRBV29-1; abundance: .; d_gene: TRBD1; CDR3nt: TGCAGCGTTGAAGCGGGACAGGGATCTAACGAGCAGTACTTC; CDR3aa: CSVEAGQGSNEQYF
j_gene: TRBJ1-5; v_gene: TRBV28; abundance: .; d_gene: .; CDR3nt: TGTGCCAGCAGCCACCGCCCCTTTGACCTATATCAGCCCCAGCATTTT; CDR3aa: CASSHRPFDLYQPQHF
j_gene: TRBJ2-1; v_gene: TRBV5-1; abundance: .; d_gene: .; CDR3nt: TGCGCCAGCAGCTTGGTGGGGGCTTACAATGAGCAGTTCTTC; CDR3aa: CASSLVGAYNEQFF
j_gene: TRBJ1-1; v_gene: TRBV27; abundance: once; d_gene: .; CDR3nt: TGTGCCAGCAGTTTGTCCAGGGCCACTGAAGCTTTCTTT; CDR3aa: CASSLSRATEAFF
j_gene: TRBJ1-1; v_gene: TRBV6-5; abundance: .; d_gene: .; CDR3nt: TGTGCCAGCGGTAACACTGAAGCTTTCTTT; CDR3aa: CASGNTEAFF
j_gene: TRBJ2-7; v_gene: TRBV6-5; abundance: .; d_gene: .; CDR3nt: TGTGCCAGCAGCCGAGGGTACGGAGATTACGAGCAGTACTTC; CDR3aa: CASSRGYGDYEQYF
j_gene: TRBJ2-3; v_gene: TRBV5-4; abundance: .; d_gene: TRBD2; CDR3nt: TGTGCCAGCAGCCCGGGGCCGGGGGGAGGCCACACAGATACGCAGTATTTT; CDR3aa: CASSPGPGGGHTDTQYF
j_gene: TRBJ2-7; v_gene: TRBV10-2; abundance: .; d_gene: .; CDR3nt: TGCGCCAGCAGTGAGGCCTACGAGCAGTACTTC; CDR3aa: CASSEAYEQYF
j_gene: TRBJ1-1; v_gene: TRBV5-6; abundance: .; d_gene: TRBD1; CDR3nt: TGTGCCAGCAGCTTTCGGATAAGACAGGGGGAATTGGCTGAAGCTTTCTTT; CDR3aa: CASSFRIRQGELAEAFF
j_gene: TRBJ2-5; v_gene: TRBV7-9; abundance: .; d_gene: TRBD1; CDR3nt: TGTGCCAGCAGCTCAGGGGGCGGGGCATCTCAAGAGACCCAGTACTTC; CDR3aa: CASSSGGGASQETQYF
j_gene: TRBJ2-7; v_gene: TRBV6-6; abundance: .; d_gene: TRBD1; CDR3nt: TGTGCCAGCAGTTACTCTCAGGGGGCAGGAGAGCAGTACTTC; CDR3aa: CASSYSQGAGEQYF
j_gene: TRBJ2-7; v_gene: TRBV30; abundance: .; d_gene: .; CDR3nt: TGTGCCTGGGGTAGGGGGACGGGAACCTACGAGCAGTACTTC; CDR3aa: CAWGRGTGTYEQYF
j_gene: TRBJ2-7; v_gene: TRBV7-6; abundance: once; d_gene: TRBD1; CDR3nt: TGTGCCAGCACCTTGGGGACAGATACCTACGAGCAGTACTTC; CDR3aa: CASTLGTDTYEQYF
j_gene: TRBJ1-5; v_gene: TRBV28; abundance: once; d_gene: TRBD1; CDR3nt: TGTGCCAGCAGTTTAAGTCAGGGGGAAAATCAGCCCCAGCATTTT; CDR3aa: CASSLSQGENQPQHF
j_gene: TRBJ2-1; v_gene: TRBV7-2; abundance: .; d_gene: TRBD2; CDR3nt: TGTGCCAGCAGCTTCGGACTAGCGAATGAGCAGTTCTTC; CDR3aa: CASSFGLANEQFF
j_gene: TRBJ2-7; v_gene: TRBV9; abundance: .; d_gene: TRBD2; CDR3nt: TGTGCCAGCAGCGGTAGTAGCGGGAGGGCCGAGCAGTACTTC; CDR3aa: CASSGSSGRAEQYF
j_gene: TRBJ2-7; v_gene: TRBV7-9; abundance: .; d_gene: .; CDR3nt: TGTGCCAGCAGCTTAGGGCGGGTCCGCATCGACGAGCAGTACTTC; CDR3aa: CASSLGRVRIDEQYF
j_gene: TRBJ2-5; v_gene: TRBV5-1; abundance: .; d_gene: .; CDR3nt: TGCGCCAGCAGCTTGGCCCGGGGTATTGGGAAAGAGACCCAGTACTTC; CDR3aa: CASSLARGIGKETQYF
j_gene: TRBJ1-6; v_gene: TRBV30; abundance: .; d_gene: .; CDR3nt: TGTGCCTGGAACGGACAGCCCAATTCACCCCTCCACTTT; CDR3aa: CAWNGQPNSPLHF
j_gene: TRBJ2-6; v_gene: TRBV27; abundance: .; d_gene: TRBD1; CDR3nt: TGTGCCAGCGCCACCGGGACAGGGGGGGCCAACGTCCTGACTTTC; CDR3aa: CASATGTGGANVLTF
j_gene: TRBJ2-1; v_gene: TRBV30; abundance: .; d_gene: TRBD2; CDR3nt: TGTGCCTGGAGTGTGGCGGGAGCCCACAATGAGCAGTTCTTC; CDR3aa: CAWSVAGAHNEQFF
j_gene: TRBJ1-5; v_gene: TRBV4-1; abundance: once; d_gene: .; CDR3nt: TGCGCCAGCAGCCATAAAGGGACGGATAATCAGCCCCAGCATTTT; CDR3aa: CASSHKGTDNQPQHF
j_gene: TRBJ2-3; v_gene: TRBV14; abundance: .; d_gene: .; CDR3nt: TGTGCCAGCAGCCAAGATAGGCGTACTGGCGCAGATACGCAGTATTTT; CDR3aa: CASSQDRRTGADTQYF
j_gene: TRBJ1-1; v_gene: TRBV10-1; abundance: .; d_gene: TRBD1; CDR3nt: TGCGCCAGCAGTGAGTCGTTCGGACAGGGTATTGCTTTCTTT; CDR3aa: CASSESFGQGIAFF
j_gene: TRBJ2-2; v_gene: TRBV5-4; abundance: .; d_gene: .; CDR3nt: TGTGCCAGCAGCTTGGCCCCAAGGACGTACACCGGGGAGCTGTTTTTT; CDR3aa: CASSLAPRTYTGELFF
j_gene: TRBJ2-3; v_gene: TRBV9; abundance: once; d_gene: .; CDR3nt: TGTGCCAGCAGCCGTTATAATTCAGATACGCAGTATTTT; CDR3aa: CASSRYNSDTQYF
j_gene: TRBJ1-3; v_gene: TRBV14; abundance: .; d_gene: .; CDR3nt: TGTGCCAGCAGCCAAGCGGCCGGATACTCTGGAAACACCATATATTTT; CDR3aa: CASSQAAGYSGNTIYF
j_gene: TRBJ1-3; v_gene: TRBV4-1; abundance: .; d_gene: .; CDR3nt: TGCGCCAGCAGCCTCACCCCGGGGGCCTCTGGAAACACCATATATTTT; CDR3aa: CASSLTPGASGNTIYF
j_gene: TRBJ1-5; v_gene: TRBV19; abundance: .; d_gene: .; CDR3nt: TGTGCCAGTAGTATAGGGTACAGTACGGGTTTGCCCCAGCATTTT; CDR3aa: CASSIGYSTGLPQHF
j_gene: TRBJ1-1; v_gene: TRBV5-8; abundance: once; d_gene: TRBD1; CDR3nt: TGTGCCAGCAGCCCCGGGACAGTGAACACTGAAGCTTTCTTT; CDR3aa: CASSPGTVNTEAFF
j_gene: TRBJ1-5; v_gene: TRBV6-9; abundance: .; d_gene: .; CDR3nt: TGTGCCAGCAGTTGGAAAGGGATCAGCAATCAGCCCCAGCATTTT; CDR3aa: CASSWKGISNQPQHF
j_gene: TRBJ2-7; v_gene: TRBV19; abundance: .; d_gene: TRBD1; CDR3nt: TGTGCCAGTAGTCCGCGGACAGGGGTTTCCTACGAGCAGTACTTC; CDR3aa: CASSPRTGVSYEQYF
j_gene: TRBJ2-4; v_gene: TRBV7-9; abundance: .; d_gene: .; CDR3nt: TGTGCCAGCAGCAACGGAAATTCGAACATTCAGTACTTC; CDR3aa: CASSNGNSNIQYF
j_gene: TRBJ1-6; v_gene: TRBV4-3; abundance: .; d_gene: TRBD1; CDR3nt: TGCGCCAGCAGCCAACACGACAGGGATAATTCACCCCTCCACTTT; CDR3aa: CASSQHDRDNSPLHF
j_gene: TRBJ2-1; v_gene: TRBV15; abundance: .; d_gene: .; CDR3nt: TGTGCCACCAGCAGAGATCAAGGTAACTACAATGAGCAGTTCTTC; CDR3aa: CATSRDQGNYNEQFF
j_gene: TRBJ2-3; v_gene: TRBV5-6; abundance: .; d_gene: .; CDR3nt: TGTGCCAGCACTGAAAGGGGAGGTCGAGATACGCAGTATTTT; CDR3aa: CASTERGGRDTQYF
j_gene: TRBJ2-1; v_gene: TRBV6-5; abundance: .; d_gene: .; CDR3nt: TGTGCCAGCAGTTACGGGACAACTGTTGAGCAGTTCTTC; CDR3aa: CASSYGTTVEQFF
j_gene: TRBJ2-7; v_gene: TRBV5-4; abundance: .; d_gene: TRBD1; CDR3nt: TGTGCCAGCAGCTTTCAGGACAGGGTTACGTACGAGCAGTACTTC; CDR3aa: CASSFQDRVTYEQYF
j_gene: TRBJ1-5; v_gene: TRBV28; abundance: .; d_gene: TRBD1; CDR3nt: TGTGCCAGCAGTTTAGGGGGGACAGGGTACAGTCAGCCCCAGCATTTT; CDR3aa: CASSLGGTGYSQPQHF
j_gene: TRBJ1-1; v_gene: TRBV6-1; abundance: once; d_gene: .; CDR3nt: TGTGCCAGCAGTGTATTTGCGGGGGAGATGAACACTGAAGCTTTCTTT; CDR3aa: CASSVFAGEMNTEAFF
j_gene: TRBJ2-7; v_gene: TRBV4-3; abundance: once; d_gene: TRBD1; CDR3nt: TGCGCCAGCAGCCAGGACAGGGTCTACGAGCAGTACTTC; CDR3aa: CASSQDRVYEQYF
j_gene: TRBJ1-5; v_gene: TRBV10-3; abundance: .; d_gene: TRBD1; CDR3nt: TGTGCCATCAATGACAGGGATAGCAATCAGCCCCAGCATTTT; CDR3aa: CAINDRDSNQPQHF
j_gene: TRBJ2-1; v_gene: TRBV13; abundance: .; d_gene: .; CDR3nt: TGTGCCAGCAGCACCGACGGGGGAGTGAACTACAATGAGCAGTTCTTC; CDR3aa: CASSTDGGVNYNEQFF
j_gene: TRBJ1-1; v_gene: TRBV29-1; abundance: .; d_gene: .; CDR3nt: TGCAGCGCCACAGGTTATTACACTGAAGCTTTCTTT; CDR3aa: CSATGYYTEAFF
j_gene: TRBJ2-1; v_gene: TRBV5-6; abundance: .; d_gene: TRBD2; CDR3nt: TGTGCCAGCAGCCCTGGAGTGGCGGGAGGGAATGAGCAGTTCTTC; CDR3aa: CASSPGVAGGNEQFF
j_gene: TRBJ1-2; v_gene: TRBV5-1; abundance: once; d_gene: .; CDR3nt: TGCGCCAGCAGCTACGGGACAAGCGACGTCTATGGCTACACCTTC; CDR3aa: CASSYGTSDVYGYTF
j_gene: TRBJ2-2; v_gene: TRBV28; abundance: .; d_gene: .; CDR3nt: TGTGCCAGCAGTTTGAGGCGGGCCACCGGGGAGCTGTTTTTT; CDR3aa: CASSLRRATGELFF
j_gene: TRBJ2-6; v_gene: TRBV30; abundance: .; d_gene: TRBD2; CDR3nt: TGTGCCTGGAGTGGAAAGGGACTAACCATTTCGGCCAACGTCCTGACTTTC; CDR3aa: CAWSGKGLTISANVLTF